The entry that follows covers one TCR beta chain sequence. This sample was included in a study of blood T cells in healthy people across ages. Peripheral blood, about 10 milliliters per donor, was collected. With a J-beta primer mix and a sample-barcoded 5' primer, a second PCR ran about 7 to 12 cycles. TCRdb itself ran the 5' RACE reads through MiXCR, one entry per CDR3 protein. The data show some 700,000 distinct CDR3 sequences, over 20% seen once. The clonotype originates from a man aged 70-80 years in good health. Sequencing was carried out using blood.

In nucleotides, the CDR3 is TGTGCCAGCAGTCCATCAAGTAAAGCCAAAAACATTCAGTACTTC. This gives the protein CASSPSSKAKNIQYF. The chain is built from TRBV12-3 or TRBV12-4 and TRBJ2-4; D not resolved. The length of the CDR3 is 15 residues. V was cut by 5 bases and J by 0 bases, with 11 bases left in between.